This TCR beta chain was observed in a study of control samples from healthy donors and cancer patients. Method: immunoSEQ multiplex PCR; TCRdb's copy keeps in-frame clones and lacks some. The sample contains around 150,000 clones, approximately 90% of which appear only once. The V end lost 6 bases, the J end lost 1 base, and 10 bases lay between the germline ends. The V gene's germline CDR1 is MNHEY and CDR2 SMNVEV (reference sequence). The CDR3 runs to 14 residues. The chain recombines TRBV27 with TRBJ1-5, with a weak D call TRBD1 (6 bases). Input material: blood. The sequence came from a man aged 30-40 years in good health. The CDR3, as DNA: TGTGCCAGCAGGGCGGGACAAAGCAATCAGCCCCAGCATTTT. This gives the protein CASRAGQSNQPQHF.